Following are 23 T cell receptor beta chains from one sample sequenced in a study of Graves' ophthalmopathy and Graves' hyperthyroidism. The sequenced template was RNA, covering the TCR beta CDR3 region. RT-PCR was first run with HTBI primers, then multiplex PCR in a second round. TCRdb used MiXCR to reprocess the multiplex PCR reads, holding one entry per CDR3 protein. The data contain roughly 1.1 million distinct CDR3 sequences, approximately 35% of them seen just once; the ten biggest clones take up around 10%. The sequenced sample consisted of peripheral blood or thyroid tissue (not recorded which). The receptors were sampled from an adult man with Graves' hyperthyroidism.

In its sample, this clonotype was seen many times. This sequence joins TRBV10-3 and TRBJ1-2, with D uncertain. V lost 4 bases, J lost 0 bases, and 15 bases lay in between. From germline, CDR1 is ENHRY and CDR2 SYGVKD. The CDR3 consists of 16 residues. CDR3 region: CAISVGGGRTNYGYTF. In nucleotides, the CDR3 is TGTGCCATCAGTGTGGGAGGTGGCAGAACTAACTATGGCTACACCTTC.

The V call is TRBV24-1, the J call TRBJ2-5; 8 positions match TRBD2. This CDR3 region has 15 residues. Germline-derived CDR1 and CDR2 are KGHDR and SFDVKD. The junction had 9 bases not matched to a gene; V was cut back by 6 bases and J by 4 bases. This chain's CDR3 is CATSRSSGSGETQYF. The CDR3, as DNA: TGTGCCACCAGTCGCAGCAGCGGGAGTGGAGAGACCCAGTACTTC.

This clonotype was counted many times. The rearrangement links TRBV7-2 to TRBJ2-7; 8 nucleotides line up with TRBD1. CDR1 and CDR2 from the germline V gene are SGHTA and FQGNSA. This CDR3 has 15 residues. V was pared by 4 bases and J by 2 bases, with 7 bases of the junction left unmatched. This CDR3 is CASSSRTGQPYEQYF. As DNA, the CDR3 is TGTGCCAGCAGCTCTCGGACAGGGCAACCCTACGAGCAGTACTTC.

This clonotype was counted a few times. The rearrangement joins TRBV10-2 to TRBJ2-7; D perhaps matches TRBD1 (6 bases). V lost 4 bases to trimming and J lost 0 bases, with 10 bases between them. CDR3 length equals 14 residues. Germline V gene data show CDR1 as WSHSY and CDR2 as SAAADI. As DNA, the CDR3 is TGCGCCAGCAGTGCCGGACAGAGCTCCTACGAGCAGTACTTC. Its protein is CASSAGQSSYEQYF.

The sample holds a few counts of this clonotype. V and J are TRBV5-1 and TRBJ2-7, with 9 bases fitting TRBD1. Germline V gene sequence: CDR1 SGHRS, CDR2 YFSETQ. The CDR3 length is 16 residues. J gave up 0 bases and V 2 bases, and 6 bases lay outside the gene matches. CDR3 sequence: CASSFTGTGLSYEQYF. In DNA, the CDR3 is TGCGCCAGCAGCTTTACCGGGACAGGGCTCTCCTACGAGCAGTACTTC. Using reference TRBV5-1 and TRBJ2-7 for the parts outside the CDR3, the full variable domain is KAGVTQTPRYLIKTRGQQVTLSCSPISGHRSVSWYQQTPGQGLQFLFEYFSETQRNKGNFPGRFSGRQFSNSRSEMNVSTLELGDSALYLCASSFTGTGLSYEQYFGPGTRLTVT.

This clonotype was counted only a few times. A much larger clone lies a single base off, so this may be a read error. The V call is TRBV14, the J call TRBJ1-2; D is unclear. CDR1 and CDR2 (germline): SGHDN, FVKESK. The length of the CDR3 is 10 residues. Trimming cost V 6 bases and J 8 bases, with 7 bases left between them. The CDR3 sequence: CASRNIGYTF. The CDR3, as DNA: TGTGCCAGCAGGAATATCGGCTACACCTTC.

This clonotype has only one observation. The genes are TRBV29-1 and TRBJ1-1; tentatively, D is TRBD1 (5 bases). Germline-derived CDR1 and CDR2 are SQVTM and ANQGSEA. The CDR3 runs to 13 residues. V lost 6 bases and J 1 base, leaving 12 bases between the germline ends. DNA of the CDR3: TGCAGCGTCAAAGGAGGGACGAACACTGAAGCTTTCTTT. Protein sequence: CSVKGGTNTEAFF.

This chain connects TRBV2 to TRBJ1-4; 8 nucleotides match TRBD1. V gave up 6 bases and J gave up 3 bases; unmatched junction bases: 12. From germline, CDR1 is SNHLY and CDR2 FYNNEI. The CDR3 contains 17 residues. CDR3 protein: CASSGDRLSSANEKLFF. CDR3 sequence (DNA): TGTGCCAGCAGCGGGGACAGGTTGAGTTCGGCTAATGAAAAACTGTTTTTT.

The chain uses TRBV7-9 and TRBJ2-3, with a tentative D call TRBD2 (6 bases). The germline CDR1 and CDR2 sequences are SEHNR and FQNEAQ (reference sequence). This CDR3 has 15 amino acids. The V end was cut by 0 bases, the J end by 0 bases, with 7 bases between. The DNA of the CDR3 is TGTGCCAGCAGCTTAGCGGGGGGAAGCACAGATACGCAGTATTTT. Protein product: CASSLAGGSTDTQYF.

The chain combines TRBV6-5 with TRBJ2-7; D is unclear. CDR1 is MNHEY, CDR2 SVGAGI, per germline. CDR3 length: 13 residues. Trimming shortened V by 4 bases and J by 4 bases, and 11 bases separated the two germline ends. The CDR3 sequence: CASSLPTQYEQYF. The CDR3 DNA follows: TGTGCCAGCAGTTTACCAACCCAGTACGAGCAGTACTTC.

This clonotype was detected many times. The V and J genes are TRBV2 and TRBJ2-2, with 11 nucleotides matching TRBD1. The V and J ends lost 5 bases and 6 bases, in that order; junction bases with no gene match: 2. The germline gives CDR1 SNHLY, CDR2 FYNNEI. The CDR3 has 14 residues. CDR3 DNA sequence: TGTGCCAGCAGTCGGGACAGGGGGGCCGGGGAGCTGTTTTTT. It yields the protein CASSRDRGAGELFF.

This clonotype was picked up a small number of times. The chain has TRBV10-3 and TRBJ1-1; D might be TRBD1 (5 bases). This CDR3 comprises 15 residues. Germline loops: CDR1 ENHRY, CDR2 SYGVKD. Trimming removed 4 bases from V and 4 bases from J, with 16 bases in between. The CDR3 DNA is TGTGCCATCAGTGGTCCCCACCAGAGGGGCACTGAAGCTTTCTTT. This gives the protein CAISGPHQRGTEAFF.

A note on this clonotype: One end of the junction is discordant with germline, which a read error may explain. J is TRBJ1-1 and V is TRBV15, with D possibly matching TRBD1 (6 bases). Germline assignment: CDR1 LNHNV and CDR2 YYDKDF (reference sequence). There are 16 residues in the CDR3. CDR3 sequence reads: CATSSPLGRGNAEAFF. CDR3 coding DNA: TGTGCCACCAGCAGTCCCCTGGGGAGGGGGAACGCTGAAGCTTTCTTT.

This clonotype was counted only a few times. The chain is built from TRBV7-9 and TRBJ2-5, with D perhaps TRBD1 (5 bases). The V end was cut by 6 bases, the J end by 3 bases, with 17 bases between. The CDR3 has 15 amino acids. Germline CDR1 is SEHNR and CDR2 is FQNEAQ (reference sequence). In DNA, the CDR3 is TGTGCCAGCAGAGGGGCCTACGAGCAGAAAGAGACCCAGTACTTC. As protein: CASRGAYEQKETQYF.

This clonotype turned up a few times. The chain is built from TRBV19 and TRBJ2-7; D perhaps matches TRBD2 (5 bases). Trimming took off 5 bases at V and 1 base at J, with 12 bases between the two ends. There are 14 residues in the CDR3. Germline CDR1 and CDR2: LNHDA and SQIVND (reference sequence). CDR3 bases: TGTGCCAGTAGTCCCTCGAGGACTTCCTACGAGCAGTACTTC. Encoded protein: CASSPSRTSYEQYF.

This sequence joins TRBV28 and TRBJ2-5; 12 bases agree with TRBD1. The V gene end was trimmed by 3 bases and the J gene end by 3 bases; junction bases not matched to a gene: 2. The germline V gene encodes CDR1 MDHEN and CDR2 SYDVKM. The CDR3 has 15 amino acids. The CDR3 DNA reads TGTGCCAGCAGTTTGGGGACAGGGGGCAAAGAGACCCAGTACTTC. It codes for CASSLGTGGKETQYF. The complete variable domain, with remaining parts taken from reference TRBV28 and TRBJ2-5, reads DVKVTQSSRYLVKRTGEKVFLECVQDMDHENMFWYRQDPGLGLRLIYFSYDVKMKEKGDIPEGYSVSREKKERFSLILESASTNQTSMYLCASSLGTGGKETQYFGPGTRLLVL.

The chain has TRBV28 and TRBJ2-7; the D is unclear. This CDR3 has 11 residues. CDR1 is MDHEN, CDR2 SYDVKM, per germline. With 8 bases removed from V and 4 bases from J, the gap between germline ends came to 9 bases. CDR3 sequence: CASAETYEQYF. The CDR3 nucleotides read TGTGCCAGCGCCGAAACTTACGAGCAGTACTTC.

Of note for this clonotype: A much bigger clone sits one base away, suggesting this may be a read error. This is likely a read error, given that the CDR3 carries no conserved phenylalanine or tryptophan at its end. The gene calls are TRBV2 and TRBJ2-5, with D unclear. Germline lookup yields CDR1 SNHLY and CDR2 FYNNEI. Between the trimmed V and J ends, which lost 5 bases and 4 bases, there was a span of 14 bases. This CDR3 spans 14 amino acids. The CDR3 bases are TGTGCCAGCAGTTTAGAACGTCAGAGAGAGACCCAGTACCTC. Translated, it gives CASSLERQRETQYL.

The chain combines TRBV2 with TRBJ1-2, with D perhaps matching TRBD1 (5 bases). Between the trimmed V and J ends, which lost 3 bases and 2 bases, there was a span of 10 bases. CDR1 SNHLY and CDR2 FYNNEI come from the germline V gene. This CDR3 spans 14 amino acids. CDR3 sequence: CASSEGRQNYGYTF. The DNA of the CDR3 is TGTGCCAGCAGTGAGGGACGGCAAAACTATGGCTACACCTTC.

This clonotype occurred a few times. The CDR3 loop reads CASSPPSQGSDSPLHF. The CDR3 DNA sequence: TGTGCCAGCTCACCACCCAGCCAGGGAAGTGATTCACCCCTCCACTTT. This chain uses TRBV9 with TRBJ1-6; D might be TRBD1 (5 bases). This CDR3 contains 16 residues. Per germline, CDR1 SGDLS and CDR2 YYNGEE. The germline V and J ends were trimmed by 7 bases and 8 bases, with 22 bases remaining between them.

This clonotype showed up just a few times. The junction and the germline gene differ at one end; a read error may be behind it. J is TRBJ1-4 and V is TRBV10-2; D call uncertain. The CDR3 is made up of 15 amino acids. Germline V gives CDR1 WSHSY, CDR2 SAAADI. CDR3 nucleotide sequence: TGCGCCAGCAGTGAGTTCGCAGCAACAAATGAAGAACTGTTTTTT. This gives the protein CASSEFAATNEELFF.

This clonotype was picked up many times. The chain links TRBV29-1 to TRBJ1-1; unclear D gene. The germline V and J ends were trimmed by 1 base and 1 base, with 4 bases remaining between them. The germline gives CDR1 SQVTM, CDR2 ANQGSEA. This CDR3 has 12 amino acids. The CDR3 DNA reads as TGCAGCGTTGAAGCGGAGAACACTGAAGCTTTCTTT. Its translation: CSVEAENTEAFF. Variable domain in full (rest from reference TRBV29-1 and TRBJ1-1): SAVISQKPSRDICQRGTSLTIQCQVDSQVTMMFWYRQQPGQSLTLIATANQGSEATYESGFVIDKFPISRPNLTFSTLTVSNMSPEDSSIYLCSVEAENTEAFFGQGTRLTVV.

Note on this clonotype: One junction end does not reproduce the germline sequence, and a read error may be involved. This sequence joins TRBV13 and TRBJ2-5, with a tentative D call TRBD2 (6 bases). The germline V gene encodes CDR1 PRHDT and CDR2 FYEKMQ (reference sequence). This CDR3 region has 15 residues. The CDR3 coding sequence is TGTGCCAGCAGTTTAGTGGCGGGATCTAGTGAGACCCAGTACTTC. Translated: CASSLVAGSSETQYF.